This is a list of T cell receptor beta chains from one sample in a study of CD8 T cells in Susac syndrome. TCRdb reprocessed the immunoSEQ multiplex PCR reads via MiXCR and lists one record per CDR3 protein. This table holds around 180,000 distinct CDR3 sequences, roughly 96% found once. The sequenced sample consisted of CD8+ T cells from PBMCs. These receptors all stem from a human donor with multiple sclerosis. Each CDR3 is given with its conserved first and last residue. A D gene is named only where the DNA matches it firmly. Only part of the rows carry a size: once, few, many, or a class if the clone is expanded.

.,.,TRBV28,TRBJ1-5,CASSQDGFGNQPQHF,TGTGCCAGCAGTCAAGACGGATTTGGCAATCAGCCCCAGCATTTT
.,.,TRBV9,TRBJ1-1,CASSVEGRVNTEAFF,TGTGCCAGCAGCGTAGAAGGCAGGGTGAACACTGAAGCTTTCTTT
.,.,TRBV29-1,TRBJ1-1,CSVVGLRGTEAFF,TGCAGCGTTGTAGGGCTCAGGGGCACTGAAGCTTTCTTT
.,.,TRBV15,TRBJ2-3,CATSRERGSTDTQYF,TGTGCCACCAGCAGAGAGAGGGGGAGCACAGATACGCAGTATTTT
.,.,TRBV2,TRBJ2-7,CASSVGGHEQYF,TGTGCCAGCAGTGTAGGAGGGCACGAGCAGTACTTC
once,.,TRBV10-2,TRBJ1-2,CASRVTGDGYTF,TGCGCCAGCAGGGTGACAGGCGATGGCTACACCTTC
.,.,TRBV14,TRBJ2-7,CASSSPGNSYEQYF,TGTGCCAGCAGCTCGCCCGGGAACTCCTACGAGCAGTACTTC
.,.,TRBV5-6,TRBJ2-2,CASRAPPRDDTGELFF,TGTGCCAGCCGCGCCCCGCCCAGGGACGACACCGGGGAGCTGTTTTTT
.,TRBD1,TRBV4-1,TRBJ1-2,CASRQTGSYYGYTF,TGCGCCAGCAGGCAGACAGGGTCGTACTATGGCTACACCTTC
.,.,TRBV7-2,TRBJ2-4,CASSLEGSGSQNIQYF,TGTGCCAGCAGCTTAGAAGGGAGCGGATCGCAAAACATTCAGTACTTC
.,TRBD1,TRBV11-2,TRBJ2-3,CASSHWLQGVGDTQYF,TGTGCCAGCAGCCATTGGTTACAGGGGGTAGGAGATACGCAGTATTTT
.,.,TRBV29-1,TRBJ2-1,CSVDGVSYNEQFF,TGCAGCGTTGATGGGGTCTCCTACAATGAGCAGTTCTTC
.,.,TRBV11-1,TRBJ2-1,CASSLFISGSYNEQFF,TGTGCCAGCAGCTTGTTCATAAGCGGTTCCTACAATGAGCAGTTCTTC
.,TRBD1,TRBV27,TRBJ2-7,CASSVLGTGTYEQYF,TGTGCCAGCAGTGTTCTCGGGACAGGGACCTACGAGCAGTACTTC
.,.,TRBV9,TRBJ2-1,CASSADVSAEQFF,TGTGCCAGCAGCGCGGACGTGAGCGCCGAGCAGTTCTTC
.,TRBD2,TRBV2,TRBJ2-1,CAMWRGTSGGNEQFF,TGTGCCATGTGGAGAGGGACTAGCGGGGGCAATGAGCAGTTCTTC
.,TRBD1,TRBV2,TRBJ2-2,CASRRRDRGPAGELFF,TGTGCCAGCAGACGAAGGGACAGGGGGCCCGCCGGGGAGCTGTTTTTT
.,.,TRBV11-2,TRBJ2-7,CASSLGSGHEQYF,TGTGCCAGCAGCTTAGGGTCAGGGCACGAGCAGTACTTC
.,.,TRBV5-1,TRBJ1-1,CASSPGGITEAFF,TGCGCCAGCAGCCCTGGGGGGATCACTGAAGCTTTCTTT